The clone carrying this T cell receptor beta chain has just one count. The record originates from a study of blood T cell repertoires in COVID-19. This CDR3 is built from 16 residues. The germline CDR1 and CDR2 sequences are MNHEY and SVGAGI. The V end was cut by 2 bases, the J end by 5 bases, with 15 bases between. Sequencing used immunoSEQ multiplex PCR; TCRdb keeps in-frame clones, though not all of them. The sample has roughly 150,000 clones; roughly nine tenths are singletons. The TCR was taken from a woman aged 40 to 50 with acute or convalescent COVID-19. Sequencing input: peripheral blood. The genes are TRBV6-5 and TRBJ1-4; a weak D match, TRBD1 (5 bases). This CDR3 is CASSYGSHRTNEKLFF. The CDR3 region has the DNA TGTGCCAGCAGTTACGGAAGTCACAGGACGAATGAAAAACTGTTTTTT.